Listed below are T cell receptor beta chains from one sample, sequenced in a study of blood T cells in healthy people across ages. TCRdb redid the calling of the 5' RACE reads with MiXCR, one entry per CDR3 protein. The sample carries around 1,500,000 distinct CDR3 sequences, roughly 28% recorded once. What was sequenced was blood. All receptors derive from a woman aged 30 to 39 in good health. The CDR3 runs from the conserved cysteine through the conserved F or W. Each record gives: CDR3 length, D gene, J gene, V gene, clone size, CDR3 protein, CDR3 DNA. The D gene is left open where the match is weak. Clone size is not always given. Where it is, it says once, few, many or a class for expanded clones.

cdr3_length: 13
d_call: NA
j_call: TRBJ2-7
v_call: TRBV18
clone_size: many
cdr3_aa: CASSPGGNYEQYF
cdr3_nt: TGTGCCAGCTCCCCAGGAGGGAACTACGAGCAGTACTTC

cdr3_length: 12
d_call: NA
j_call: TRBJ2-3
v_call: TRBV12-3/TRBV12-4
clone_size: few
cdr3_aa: CASSSTGITQYF
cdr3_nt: TGTGCCAGCAGTTCCACAGGGATTACGCAGTATTTT

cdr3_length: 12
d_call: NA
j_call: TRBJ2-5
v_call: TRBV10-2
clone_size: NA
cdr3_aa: CASSEGVKTQYF
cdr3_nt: TGCGCCAGCAGTGAGGGCGTTAAGACCCAGTACTTC

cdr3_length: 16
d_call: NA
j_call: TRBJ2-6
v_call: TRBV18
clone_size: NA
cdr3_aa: CASSPLAGSGANVLTF
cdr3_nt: TGTGCCAGCTCACCACTCGCGGGGAGTGGGGCCAACGTCCTGACTTTC

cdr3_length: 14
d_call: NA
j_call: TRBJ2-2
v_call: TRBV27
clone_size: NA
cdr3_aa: CASSLSAGAGELFF
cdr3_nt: TGTGCCAGCAGTTTATCGGCTGGGGCCGGGGAGCTGTTTTTT

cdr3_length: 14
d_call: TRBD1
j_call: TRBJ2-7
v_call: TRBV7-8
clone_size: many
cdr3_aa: CASTKRDSPGEQYF
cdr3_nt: TGTGCCAGCACCAAGAGGGACAGCCCAGGCGAGCAGTACTTC

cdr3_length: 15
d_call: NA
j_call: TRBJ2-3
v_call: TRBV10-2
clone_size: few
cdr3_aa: CASSESPGVGDTQYF
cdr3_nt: TGCGCCAGCAGTGAGTCGCCCGGCGTGGGGGATACGCAGTATTTT

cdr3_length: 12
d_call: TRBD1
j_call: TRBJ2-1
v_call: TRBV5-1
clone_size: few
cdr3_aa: CASSVDRVGVFF
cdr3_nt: TGCGCCAGCAGCGTTGACAGGGTTGGGGTGTTCTTC

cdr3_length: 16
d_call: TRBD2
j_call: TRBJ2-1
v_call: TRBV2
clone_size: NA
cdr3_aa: CASSERRAGGMNEQFF
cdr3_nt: TGTGCCAGCAGTGAAAGGAGGGCGGGGGGTATGAATGAGCAGTTCTTC

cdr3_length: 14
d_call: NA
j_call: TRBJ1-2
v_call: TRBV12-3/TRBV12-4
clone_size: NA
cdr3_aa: CASSISPQGHGYTF
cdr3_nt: TGTGCCAGCAGTATATCTCCGCAGGGCCATGGCTACACCTTC

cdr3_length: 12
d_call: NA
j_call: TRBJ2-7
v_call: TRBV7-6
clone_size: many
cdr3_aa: CASSFNEGEQYF
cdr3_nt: TGTGCCAGCAGCTTTAATGAGGGCGAGCAGTACTTC

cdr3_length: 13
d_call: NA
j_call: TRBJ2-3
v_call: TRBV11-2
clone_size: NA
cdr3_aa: CAGSPRQGRTQYF
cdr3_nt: TGTGCCGGCAGCCCACGCCAAGGACGAACGCAGTATTTT

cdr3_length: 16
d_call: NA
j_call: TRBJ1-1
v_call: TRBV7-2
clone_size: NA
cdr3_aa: CASSLQFQGQNTEAFF
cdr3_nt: TGTGCCAGCAGCTTACAATTTCAGGGACAGAACACTGAAGCTTTCTTT

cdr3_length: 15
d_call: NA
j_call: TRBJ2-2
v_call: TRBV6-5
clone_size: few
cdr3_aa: CASSFEGGPTGELFF
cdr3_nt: TGTGCCAGCAGTTTTGAGGGGGGGCCGACCGGGGAGCTGTTTTTT

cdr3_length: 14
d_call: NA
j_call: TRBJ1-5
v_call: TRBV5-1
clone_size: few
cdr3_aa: CASSLGDGYRPQHF
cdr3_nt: TGCGCCAGCAGCTTGGGGGACGGCTATCGGCCCCAGCATTTT

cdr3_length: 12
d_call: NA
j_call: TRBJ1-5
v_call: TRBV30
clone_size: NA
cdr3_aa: CAWSVAGQPQHF
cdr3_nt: TGTGCCTGGAGTGTAGCTGGGCAGCCCCAGCATTTT

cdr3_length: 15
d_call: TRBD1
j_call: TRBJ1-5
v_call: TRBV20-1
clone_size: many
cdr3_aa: CSATSGTGSNQPQHF
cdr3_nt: TGCAGTGCTACCTCCGGGACAGGAAGCAATCAGCCCCAGCATTTT

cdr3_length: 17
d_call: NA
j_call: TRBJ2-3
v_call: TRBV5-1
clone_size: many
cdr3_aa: CASSLAAFLASTDTQYF
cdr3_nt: TGCGCCAGCAGCTTGGCCGCGTTCCTAGCAAGCACAGATACGCAGTATTTT

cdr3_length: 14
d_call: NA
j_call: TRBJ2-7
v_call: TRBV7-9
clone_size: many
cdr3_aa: CASSLGVIAYEQYF
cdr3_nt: TGTGCCAGCAGCTTAGGGGTGATAGCCTACGAGCAGTACTTC

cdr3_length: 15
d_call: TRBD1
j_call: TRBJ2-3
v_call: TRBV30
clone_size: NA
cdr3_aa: CAWARGQGAEDTQYF
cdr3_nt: TGTGCCTGGGCTCGGGGACAGGGGGCCGAGGATACGCAGTATTTT

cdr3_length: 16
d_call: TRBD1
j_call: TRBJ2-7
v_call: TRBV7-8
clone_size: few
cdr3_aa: CASSKKGARDTYEQYF
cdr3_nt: TGTGCCAGCAGCAAAAAGGGGGCCAGGGACACCTACGAGCAGTACTTC

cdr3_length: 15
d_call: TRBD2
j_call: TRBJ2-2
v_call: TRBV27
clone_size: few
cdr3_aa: CASMSGRGGTGELFF
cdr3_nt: TGTGCCAGCATGAGCGGGAGGGGGGGCACCGGGGAGCTGTTTTTT

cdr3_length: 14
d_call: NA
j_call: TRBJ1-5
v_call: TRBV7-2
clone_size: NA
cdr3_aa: CASSQGWGRQPQHF
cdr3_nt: TGTGCCAGCAGCCAAGGTTGGGGCCGTCAGCCCCAGCATTTT

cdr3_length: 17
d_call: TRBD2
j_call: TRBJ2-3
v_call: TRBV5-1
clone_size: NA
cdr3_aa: CASSKGTSLASTDTQYF
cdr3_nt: TGCGCCAGCAGCAAAGGGACTAGCCTAGCTAGCACAGATACGCAGTATTTT

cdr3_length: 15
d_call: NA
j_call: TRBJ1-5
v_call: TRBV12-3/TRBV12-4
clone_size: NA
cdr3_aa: CASSFAGNSNQPQHF
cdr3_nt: TGTGCCAGCAGTTTTGCGGGAAATAGCAATCAGCCCCAGCATTTT

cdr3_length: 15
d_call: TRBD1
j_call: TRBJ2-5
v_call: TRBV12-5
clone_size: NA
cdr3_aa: CAGAFRTGIRETQYF
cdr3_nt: TGTGCTGGTGCTTTTAGGACAGGGATTCGAGAGACCCAGTACTTC

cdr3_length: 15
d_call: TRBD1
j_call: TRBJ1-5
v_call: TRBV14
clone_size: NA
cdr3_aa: CASSQVGQGNQPQHF
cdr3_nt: TGTGCCAGCAGCCAAGTGGGACAGGGTAATCAGCCCCAGCATTTT

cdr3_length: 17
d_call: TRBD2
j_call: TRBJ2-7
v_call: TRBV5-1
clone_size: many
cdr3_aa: CASSLGLAGPTTYEQYF
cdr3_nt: TGCGCCAGCAGCTTGGGACTAGCGGGGCCTACTACCTACGAGCAGTACTTC

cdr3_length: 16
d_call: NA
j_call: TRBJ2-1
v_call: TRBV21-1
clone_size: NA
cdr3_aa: CASSKSGTGSYNKQFF
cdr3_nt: TGCGCCAGCAGCAAAAGTGGGACAGGCTCCTACAATAAGCAGTTCTTC

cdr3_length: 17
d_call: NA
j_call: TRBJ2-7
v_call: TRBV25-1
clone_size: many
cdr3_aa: CASSERPLGPGTYEQYF
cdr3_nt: TGTGCCAGCAGTGAACGCCCTTTGGGGCCGGGGACCTACGAGCAGTACTTC

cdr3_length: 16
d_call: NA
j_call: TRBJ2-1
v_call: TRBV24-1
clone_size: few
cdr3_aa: CATSDPGTTSYNEQFF
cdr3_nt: TGTGCCACCAGTGATCCGGGGACCACCTCCTACAATGAGCAGTTCTTC

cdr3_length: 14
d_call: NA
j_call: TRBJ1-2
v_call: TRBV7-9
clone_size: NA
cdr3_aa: CASSPGYSNYGYTF
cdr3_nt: TGTGCCAGCAGCCCCGGTTATAGTAACTATGGCTACACCTTC

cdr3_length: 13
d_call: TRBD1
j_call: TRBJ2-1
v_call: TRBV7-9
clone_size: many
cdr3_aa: CASTGQGDNEQFF
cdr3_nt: TGTGCCAGCACGGGCCAGGGGGACAATGAGCAGTTCTTC

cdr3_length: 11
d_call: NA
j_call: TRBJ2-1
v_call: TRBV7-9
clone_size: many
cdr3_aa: CASSTINEQFF
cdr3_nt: TGTGCCAGCAGCACAATCAATGAGCAGTTCTTC

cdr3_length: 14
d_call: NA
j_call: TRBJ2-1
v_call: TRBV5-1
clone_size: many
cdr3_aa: CASSPGQGDNEQFF
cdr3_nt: TGTGCCAGCTCACCGGGTCAGGGAGACAATGAGCAGTTCTTC

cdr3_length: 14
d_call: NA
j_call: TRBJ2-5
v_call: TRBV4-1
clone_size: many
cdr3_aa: CASSQERVGETQYF
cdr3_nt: TGCGCCAGCAGCCAAGAAAGGGTCGGGGAGACCCAGTACTTC

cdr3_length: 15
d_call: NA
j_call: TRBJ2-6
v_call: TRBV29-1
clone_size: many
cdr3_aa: CSVAVLRTGANVLTF
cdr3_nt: TGCAGCGTTGCGGTGCTTCGCACTGGGGCCAACGTCCTGACTTTC

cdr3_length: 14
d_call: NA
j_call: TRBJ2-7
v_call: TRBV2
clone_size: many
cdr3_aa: CASNPGTSGYEQYF
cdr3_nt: TGTGCCAGCAATCCGGGGACCTCCGGTTACGAGCAGTACTTC

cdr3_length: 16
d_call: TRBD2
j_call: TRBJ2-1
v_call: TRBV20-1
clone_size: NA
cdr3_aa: CSARDQRGRAPGEQFF
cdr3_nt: TGCAGTGCTAGAGATCAGCGCGGGAGGGCACCCGGTGAGCAGTTCTTC

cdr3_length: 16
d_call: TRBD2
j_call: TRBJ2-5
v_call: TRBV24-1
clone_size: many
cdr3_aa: CATSDPRLAGGGTQYF
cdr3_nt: TGTGCCACCAGTGACCCTCGACTAGCGGGGGGAGGGACCCAGTACTTC

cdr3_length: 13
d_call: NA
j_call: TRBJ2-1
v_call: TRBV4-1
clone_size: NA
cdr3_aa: CASSQARVNEQFF
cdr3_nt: TGCGCCAGCAGCCAAGCTCGGGTCAATGAGCAGTTCTTC

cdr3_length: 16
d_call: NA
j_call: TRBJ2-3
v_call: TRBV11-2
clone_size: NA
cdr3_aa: CASNIVSGHSTDTQYF
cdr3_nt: TGTGCCAGCAACATCGTTAGCGGCCATAGCACAGATACGCAGTATTTT

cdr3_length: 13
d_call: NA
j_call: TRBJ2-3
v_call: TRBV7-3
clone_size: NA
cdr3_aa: CASSLQQGSTQYF
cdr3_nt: TGTGCCAGCAGCTTACAGCAGGGGAGTACGCAGTATTTT

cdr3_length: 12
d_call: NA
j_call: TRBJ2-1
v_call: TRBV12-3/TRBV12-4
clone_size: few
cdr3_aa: CASRLSLNEQFF
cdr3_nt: TGTGCCAGCAGGTTGTCCCTAAATGAGCAGTTCTTC